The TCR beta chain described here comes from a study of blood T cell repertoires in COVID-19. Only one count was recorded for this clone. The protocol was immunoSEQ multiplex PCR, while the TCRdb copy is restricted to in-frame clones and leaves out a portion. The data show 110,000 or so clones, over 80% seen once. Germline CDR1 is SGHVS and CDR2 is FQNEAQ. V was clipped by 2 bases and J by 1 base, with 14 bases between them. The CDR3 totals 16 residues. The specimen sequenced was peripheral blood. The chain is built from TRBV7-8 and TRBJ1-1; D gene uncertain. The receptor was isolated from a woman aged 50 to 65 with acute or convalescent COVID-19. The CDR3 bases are TGTGCCAGCAGCTTAACAAAGACACTAGAGAACACTGAAGCTTTCTTT. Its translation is CASSLTKTLENTEAFF.